This paragraph reports one T cell receptor (beta chain). The data were obtained in a study of tumor T cells in aggressive B-cell lymphoma. CDR1 and CDR2 (germline): MNHEY, SVGAGI. Trimming took 6 bases from V and 4 from J; bases not matched to a gene: 3. The CDR3 is 13 amino acids. Some clones are missing from TCRdb's copy, which holds only in-frame ones; the method was immunoSEQ multiplex PCR. The data show 2,000 to 2,500 clones, 82% seen once. The sequencing input was tumor tissue. V and J are TRBV6-5 and TRBJ1-3; 7 bases map to TRBD1. The clonotype originates from an adult with diffuse large B cell lymphoma. The CDR3 spells CASSLRGGNTIYF. CDR3 coding DNA: TGTGCCAGCAGCCTCAGGGGGGGAAACACCATATATTTT.